This T cell receptor beta chain was documented in a study of neurological immune-mediated disorders. General study findings and limits: On phylogenetic grouping, the repertoires of 18 of 34 multiple sclerosis patients fell within one related-CDR3 cluster, constituting a possible signature. In HTLV-1-associated myelopathy, TCR clonal expansion was greatest, and in multiple sclerosis it was least, below healthy controls.

The authors made cDNA by 5'RACE with 10-nucleotide random UMIs. MiXCR, applied by TCRdb to the 5' RACE reads, yields one record per CDR3 protein. Of under 70,000 distinct CDR3 sequences listed, more than 3% are singletons. The sample holds many counts of this clonotype. The target antigen is unknown. The CDR3 consists of 17 residues. Germline lookup yields CDR1 KGHDR and CDR2 SFDVKD. V shed 7 bases, J shed 7 bases, and the junction held 16 bases outside the gene matches. The material sequenced was PBMCs. This receptor was taken from a woman aged 45 to 65 with multiple sclerosis. The chain uses TRBV24-1 and TRBJ2-1, with 9 bases lining up with TRBD2. CDR3 DNA sequence: TGTGCCACCAGGGACTCCGGCAAGGGCGGGAGGGCGAATGAGCAGTTCTTC. It yields the protein CATRDSGKGGRANEQFF.